This T cell receptor (beta chain) was identified during a study of long-term antiretroviral therapy in people with HIV. Study-wide results and caveats: Diversity measured after ART increased yet remained under transplant donor controls. Clones that expanded before ART (that is, prior to treatment) dominated the repertoire at all time points. CDR3 lengths in HIV samples spanned a narrower range than controls.

Each donor provided at least one pre-ART PBMC sample and at least two post-ART PBMC samples. CDR1 is MNHEY, CDR2 SMNVEV, per germline (reference sequence). The V end was cut by 4 bases, the J end by 0 bases, with 10 bases between. The CDR3 extends over 15 amino acids. The libraries were made with immunoSEQ v3.0 at survey level. Clones were sequenced by immunoSEQ multiplex PCR, and TCRdb holds only the in-frame ones, with some missing. The sample records 8,400 or so clones, less than 90% being singletons. In regard to this clone: Its matching antigen is unknown.

The clonotype originates from a man between 25 and 39 years old with HIV. This chain connects TRBV27 to TRBJ1-3; D not certain. This specimen consisted of unsorted PBMCs, obtained 0.3 years before starting antiretroviral therapy. CDR3 in amino acids: CASSWTGSSGNTIYF. Here the CDR3 DNA reads TGTGCCAGCAGTTGGACTGGGAGCTCTGGAAACACCATATATTTT.